This record looks at one TCR beta chain sequence and its context. CD8+CD57+ cell expansion had been shown by flow cytometry in patients chosen for sequencing. V shed 8 bases and J shed 3 bases, with 13 bases lying between them. Germline lookup yields CDR1 SNHLY and CDR2 FYNNEI. This CDR3 region has 13 residues. The record originates from a study of CD8+CD57+ T cells in acquired aplastic anemia. Genomic DNA templated the TCR beta VDJ and CDR3 profiling. MiXCR, run by TCRdb on the reads, gives a single entry per CDR3 protein. The table lists hundreds of thousands of distinct CDR3 sequences, 25% to 40% of them singletons.

The source material was sorted CD4+, CD8+, or CD8+CD57+ T cells (not recorded which) from PBMCs. The sequence derives from a human donor with aplastic anemia. The chain carries TRBV2 and TRBJ2-5; either TRBD1 or TRBD2 may supply D (5 bases each). The CDR3 protein is CASRPGAEETQYF. The CDR3 DNA reads as TGTGCCAGCCGACCCGGGGCCGAAGAGACCCAGTACTTC.